The present T cell receptor beta chain was sequenced within a study of blood T cells in healthy people across ages. Notes on the study in general: With donor CMV status unknown, expanded clonotype changes were possibly confounded.

This clonotype was seen many times. What it recognizes is unknown. The germline V and J ends were trimmed by 0 bases and 2 bases, with 14 bases remaining between them. In germline, CDR1 is LGHNA, CDR2 YNFKEQ. The CDR3 sequence is 16 residues long. A second PCR of roughly 7 to 11 cycles used a sample-barcoded 5' primer and a J-beta primer mix. TCRdb recomputed calls from the 5' RACE reads with MiXCR, one row per CDR3 protein. This sample has about 1.6 million distinct CDR3 sequences; 34% occur once, and the top ten carry about 11%. The V call is TRBV4-2, the J call TRBJ2-7, with D possibly being TRBD1 or TRBD2 (5 bases each). The sample taken for sequencing was blood. This clonotype was obtained from a woman aged 25 to 39 in good health. The CDR3 DNA reads as TGTGCCAGCAGCCAAGAGTCCGGGACGGATCCCTACGAGCAGTACTTC. This sequence encodes CASSQESGTDPYEQYF.